The 11 T cell receptor beta chains below come from one sample, sequenced in a study of T cell repertoires in cytomegalovirus infection. TCRdb independently ran MiXCR on the reads; one entry per CDR3 protein. This table has approximately 500,000 distinct CDR3 sequences, 16% appearing once. The sample was CD8+ T cells from PBMCs. These TCRs come from a human donor in good health (CMV status not recorded). Some clones in this sample may be carry-over from other donors' samples.

This clonotype was recorded many times. The V gene is TRBV12-3 or TRBV12-4, the J gene TRBJ2-2; tentatively, D is TRBD1 or TRBD2 (5 bases each). The V end lost 4 bases, the J end lost 2 bases, and 8 bases lay between the germline ends. The CDR3 consists of 14 residues. DNA for the CDR3: TGTGCCAGCAGTTCAGGGAGCAACACCGGGGAGCTGTTTTTT. This sequence encodes CASSSGSNTGELFF.

This clonotype was detected only a few times. The V gene is TRBV5-1, the J gene TRBJ1-2; TRBD1 agrees at 11 bases. With V trimmed by 0 bases and J by 4 bases, 2 bases remained unmatched. The CDR3 has 15 amino acids. Germline V gives CDR1 SGHRS, CDR2 YFSETQ. For the CDR3, the DNA is TGCGCCAGCAGCTTGGGGACAGGGGGCAGCTATGGCTACACCTTC. The encoded protein is CASSLGTGGSYGYTF.

Note on this clonotype: A read error may explain this, as a much larger clone is one base away. This likely comes from a read error, as the CDR3 has no conserved phenylalanine or tryptophan at its end. The DNA of the CDR3 is TGTGCCAGCAGTTACTCAGCCTCGAGGCGGGGGGGCCCTTACGAGCAGTACTCC. Protein product: CASSYSASRRGGPYEQYS. This chain uses TRBV6-6 with TRBJ2-7, with 9 bases aligning to TRBD2. V lost 0 bases to trimming and J lost 4 bases; unmatched junction nucleotides: 13. The CDR3 totals 18 residues. Per germline, CDR1 MNHNY and CDR2 SVGAGI (reference sequence).

The table lists this clonotype with many counts. The chain joins TRBV28 to TRBJ1-1; TRBD1 agrees at 8 bases. V lost 8 bases and J lost 0; bases outside the gene matches: 2. This CDR3 has 13 amino acids. The germline gives CDR1 MDHEN, CDR2 SYDVKM. This CDR3 is CASGQGMNTEAFF. CDR3 DNA sequence: TGTGCCAGCGGACAGGGCATGAACACTGAAGCTTTCTTT.

This clonotype has just a few counts. CDR3 loop: CASSERLYGYTF. In nucleotides, the CDR3 is TGTGCCAGCAGTGAAAGGTTGTATGGCTACACCTTC. This rearrangement joins TRBV6-1 to TRBJ1-2; D unresolved. CDR3 length: 12 amino acids. V gave up 2 bases and J gave up 5 bases, with 6 bases separating them. Germline CDR1 MNHNS, CDR2 SASEGT.

This rearrangement joins TRBV11-3 to TRBJ2-1, with a tentative D call TRBD2 (5 bases). Germline V gives CDR1 SGHNT, CDR2 YENEEA. V dropped 3 bases and J dropped 8 bases, with 11 bases sitting between them. This CDR3 has 13 amino acids. The CDR3 DNA is TGTGCCAGCAGCTTCATGGTCGGGGATGAGCAGTTCTTC. Its translation is CASSFMVGDEQFF.

This chain joins TRBV4-1 and TRBJ2-7; weak D call: TRBD2 (6 bases). The CDR3 spans 15 residues. CDR1 is MGHRA, CDR2 YSYEKL, per germline. The ends were cut back, 0 bases at V and 4 bases at J, with 13 bases in the middle. The CDR3 coding sequence is TGCGCCAGCAGCCAAGACCGGGTAGGAGGGTACGAGCAGTACTTC. Its protein is CASSQDRVGGYEQYF.

This clonotype has more than one count but fewer than ten. The CDR3 loop reads CASSYRGQGPNQPQHF. CDR3 nucleotides: TGTGCCAGCAGTTACAGGGGACAGGGTCCCAATCAGCCCCAGCATTTT. The rearrangement joins TRBV6-8 to TRBJ1-5; 9 nucleotides align to TRBD1. Germline CDR1 is MNHGY and CDR2 is SAAAGT. V shed 2 bases, J shed 3 bases, and the junction held 5 bases outside the gene matches. The CDR3 runs to 16 residues.

The table lists this clonotype with many counts. This sequence joins TRBV7-9 and TRBJ2-7; TRBD2 aligns across 12 bases. Germline lookup yields CDR1 SEHNR and CDR2 FQNEAQ (reference sequence). The ends lost 4 bases at V and 0 bases at J; junction bases unmatched: 4. CDR3 length equals 16 residues. The CDR3 sequence: CASSYTSGRSSYEQYF. The CDR3 bases are TGTGCCAGCAGCTATACTAGCGGGAGGAGCTCCTACGAGCAGTACTTC.

The sample holds a few counts of this clonotype. The V gene is TRBV4-2, the J gene TRBJ1-5; no firm D call. Germline CDR1 and CDR2: LGHNA and YNFKEQ. Trimming took off 5 bases at V and 0 bases at J, with 8 bases between the two ends. This CDR3 contains 14 residues. DNA of the CDR3: TGTGCCAGCAGCGGCCACGCTAGCAATCAGCCCCAGCATTTT. Translated, it gives CASSGHASNQPQHF.

The chain links TRBV19 to TRBJ2-1, with a weak D call TRBD1 (6 bases). Germline CDR1 and CDR2: LNHDA and SQIVND (reference sequence). V lost 3 bases to trimming and J lost 0 bases, with 18 bases between them. The CDR3 has 18 residues. CDR3 sequence: CASSIMVQGPSSYNEQFF. As DNA, the CDR3 is TGTGCCAGTAGTATCATGGTTCAGGGGCCGAGCTCCTACAATGAGCAGTTCTTC.